Sequencing of this T cell receptor beta chain was carried out in a study of brain T cells in children with intractable seizures. TCRdb keeps only in-frame clones here, not all; method: immunoSEQ multiplex PCR. This table holds 340,000 or so clones, roughly 92% found once. About this clone itself: Antigen: not known.

Time point here: blood from clinic visit 5 months post-surgery; TSC patient then seizure free. Only cases whose brain tissue showed the highest T cell transcript signatures were sequenced. Patients received at least one anti-epileptic drug before surgery. Study outcomes and limitations: Patients' HCMV serostatus was unknown; virus specificity rests on CDR3 similarity alone. Absence of clones before surgery may stem from lower sequencing depth.

CDR3 length equals 15 residues. The germline V gene has CDR1 SGHVS and CDR2 FQNEAQ. V lost 4 bases and J lost 9, with 19 bases in between. The V gene is TRBV7-8, the J gene TRBJ1-5; D remains unclear. The material sequenced was peripheral blood, taken roughly 5 months after surgery. The source is a boy less than two years old with tuberous sclerosis and intractable seizures. The CDR3 reads CASSSWVDNAGPQHF. The CDR3 coding sequence is TGTGCCAGCAGCTCCTGGGTCGATAACGCTGGGCCCCAGCATTTT.